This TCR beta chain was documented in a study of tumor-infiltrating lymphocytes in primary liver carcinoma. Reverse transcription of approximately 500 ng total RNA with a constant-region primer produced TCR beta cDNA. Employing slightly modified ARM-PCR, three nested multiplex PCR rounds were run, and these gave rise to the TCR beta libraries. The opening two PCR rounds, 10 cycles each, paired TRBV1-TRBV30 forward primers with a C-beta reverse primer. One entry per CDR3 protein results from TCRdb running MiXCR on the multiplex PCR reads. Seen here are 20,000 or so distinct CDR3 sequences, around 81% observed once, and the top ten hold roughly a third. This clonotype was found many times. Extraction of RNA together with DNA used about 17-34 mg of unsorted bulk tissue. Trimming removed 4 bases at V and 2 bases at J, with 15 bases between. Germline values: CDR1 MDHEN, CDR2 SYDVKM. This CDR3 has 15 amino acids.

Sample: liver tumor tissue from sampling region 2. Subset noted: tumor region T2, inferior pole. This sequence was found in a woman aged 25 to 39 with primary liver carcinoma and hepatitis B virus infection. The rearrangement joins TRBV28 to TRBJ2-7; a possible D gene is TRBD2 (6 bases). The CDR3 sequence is CASSSRDFGTYEQYF. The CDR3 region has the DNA TGTGCCAGCAGTTCACGGGACTTCGGGACCTACGAGCAGTACTTC.